The clone carrying this T cell receptor (beta chain) was seen many times. This record comes from a study of T cells in Graves' hyperthyroidism and ophthalmopathy. RNA transcripts gave rise to amplified TCR beta CDR3 regions. Using the HTBI primer set, a first-round RT-PCR was run on the TCR CDR3. TCRdb passed the multiplex PCR reads through MiXCR, listing each CDR3 protein once. The repertoire holds about 520,000 distinct CDR3 sequences, around 22% seen once, with around 10% in the top ten. Germline CDR1 MNHNS, CDR2 SASEGT. Between the trimmed V and J ends, which lost 7 bases and 7 bases, there was a span of 19 bases. The length of the CDR3 is 14 residues.

The chain links TRBV6-1 to TRBJ1-2; weak D call: TRBD1 (6 bases). The specimen was blood. This TCR was recovered from a woman in her twenties or thirties with Graves' ophthalmopathy. CDR3 protein: CASITTSDSSGYTF. The CDR3, as DNA: TGTGCCAGCATAACTACATCGGACAGTTCTGGCTACACCTTC.